Listed here are 14 T cell receptor beta chains from one sample, sequenced in a study of STAT5B mutations in CD4+ large granular lymphocyte leukemia. The table came from immunoSEQ multiplex PCR; TCRdb's copy has only in-frame clones and leaves some out. The sample contains about 34,000 clones, approximately 82% of which appear only once. Sequenced input: CD4+ T cells from blood buffy coats. The receptors derive from a human donor in good health.

The V and J genes are TRBV6-1 and TRBJ1-2; TRBD1 matches 7 bases. Germline CDR1 MNHNS, CDR2 SASEGT. The CDR3 sequence is 14 residues long. With V trimmed by 1 base and J by 4 bases, 3 bases remained unmatched. This CDR3 is CASSEGSGGYGYTF. The CDR3 coding sequence is TGTGCCAGCAGTGAAGGGTCAGGGGGCTATGGCTACACCTTC.

The chain combines TRBV10-3 with TRBJ2-5; perhaps TRBD2 as D (5 bases). V dropped 7 bases and J dropped 2 bases, with 14 bases sitting between them. Germline V gives CDR1 ENHRY, CDR2 SYGVKD. This CDR3 region has 14 residues. The CDR3 loop reads CAIKREHSQETQYF. DNA for the CDR3: TGTGCCATCAAAAGGGAGCACAGTCAAGAGACCCAGTACTTC.

Written as DNA, the CDR3 is TGTGCCAGCTTACAGGGGTTGGACACTGAAGCTTTCTTT. This sequence encodes CASLQGLDTEAFF. The chain has TRBV18 and TRBJ1-1, with TRBD1 matching over 7 bases. The germline V gene has CDR1 KGHSH and CDR2 LQKENI. The CDR3 is 13 amino acids. Trimming cost V 7 bases and J 3 bases; bases outside gene matches: 5.

V is TRBV21-1 and J is TRBJ1-1; the table's D call, TRBD1, has no DNA check behind it. TRBV21-1 is labeled a pseudogene. CDR3 length: 16 residues. CDR3 loop: CASSKGGGRGRTEAFF. CDR3 DNA: TGTGCCAGCAGCAAAGGAGGGGGCAGGGGGCGGACTGAAGCTTTCTTT.

The chain combines TRBV18 with TRBJ2-1; D is tentatively TRBD1 or TRBD2 (5 bases each). The CDR3 extends over 16 amino acids. The V gene's germline CDR1 is KGHSH and CDR2 LQKENI. V was trimmed by 0 bases and J by 2 bases, leaving 11 bases between them. CDR3 sequence reads: CASSPPGATTYNEQFF. CDR3 nucleotide sequence: TGTGCCAGCTCACCACCCGGGGCTACTACCTACAATGAGCAGTTCTTC.

This chain links TRBV12-5 with TRBJ1-3; tentative D call: TRBD1 (5 bases). The CDR3 is 14 residues long. The germline V and J ends were trimmed by 1 base and 4 bases, with 8 bases remaining between them. Germline CDR1 and CDR2: LGHNT and FRNRAP. CDR3 protein: CASGLGGNGNTIYF. The DNA for the CDR3 is TGTGCTAGTGGTTTGGGGGGCAACGGAAACACCATATATTTT.

The rearrangement links TRBV2 to TRBJ2-7; a possible D gene is TRBD1 (7 bases). The length of the CDR3 is 15 residues. Trimming left V 6 bases short and J 1 base short, with 16 bases between. Germline V lookup: CDR1 SNHLY, CDR2 FYNNEI. This CDR3 is CASRGGTAISYEQYF. Written as DNA, the CDR3 is TGTGCCAGCAGGGGCGGGACAGCAATTTCCTACGAGCAGTACTTC.

To note about this clone: The junction and the germline gene differ at one end; a read error may be behind it. The V gene is TRBV20-1, the J gene TRBJ2-4; the D gene is possibly TRBD1 (5 bases). Germline values: CDR1 DFQATT, CDR2 SNEGSKA (reference sequence). CDR3 length: 11 residues. CDR3: CSARLGVQEDF. CDR3 in DNA: TGCAGTGCTAGATTAGGGGTCCAAGAGGACTTC.

The gene calls are TRBV7-9 and TRBJ2-2; 10 bases fit TRBD2. The germline gives CDR1 SEHNR, CDR2 FQNEAQ (reference sequence). This CDR3 spans 16 amino acids. Trimming cost V 4 bases and J 1 base; bases outside gene matches: 3. CDR3 amino acids: CASSSWTSGNTGELFF. The CDR3 coding sequence is TGTGCCAGCAGCTCATGGACTAGCGGGAACACCGGGGAGCTGTTTTTT.

This clone has just a few counts. The V gene is TRBV28, the J gene TRBJ1-1; TRBD1 is a possible D gene (6 bases). From germline, CDR1 is MDHEN and CDR2 SYDVKM. CDR3 length equals 16 residues. Trimming removed 3 bases from V and 4 bases from J, with 18 bases in between. The CDR3 DNA is TGTGCCAGCAGTTTGGGTTTGGACAGTCACATCACTGAAGCTTTCTTT. Amino acid sequence: CASSLGLDSHITEAFF.

The sample holds a few counts of this clone. The V and J genes are TRBV18 and TRBJ2-7; D is possibly TRBD1 or TRBD2 (5 bases each). CDR3 length: 12 residues. Trimming took off 3 bases at V and 5 bases at J, with 8 bases between the two ends. The germline gives CDR1 KGHSH, CDR2 LQKENI. The CDR3 sequence is CASSPRGDEQYF. In nucleotides, the CDR3 is TGTGCCAGCTCACCCCGAGGGGACGAGCAGTACTTC.

The CDR3 sequence is CASSLDYAVDEQFF. The CDR3, as DNA: TGTGCCAGCAGCTTAGATTATGCGGTAGACGAGCAGTTCTTC. The chain combines TRBV11-2 with TRBJ2-1; D remains ambiguous. Germline values: CDR1 SGHAT, CDR2 FQNNGV. V lost 0 bases, J lost 10 bases, and 13 bases lay in between. This CDR3 comprises 14 residues.

The genes are TRBV5-1 and TRBJ2-7; 13 positions agree with TRBD2. The germline gives CDR1 SGHRS, CDR2 YFSETQ. The CDR3 sequence is 14 residues long. The V gene end was trimmed by 4 bases and the J gene end by 4 bases; junction bases not matched to a gene: 2. The CDR3 region has the DNA TGCGCCAGCAGCACTAGCGGGGGGGCATACGAGCAGTACTTC. Translated: CASSTSGGAYEQYF.

J is TRBJ1-2 and V is TRBV18; D gene unclear. Per germline, CDR1 KGHSH and CDR2 LQKENI. The CDR3 spans 15 residues. V dropped 2 bases and J dropped 2 bases, with 12 bases sitting between them. The CDR3 is CASSPGPGGNYGYTF. The CDR3 DNA sequence: TGTGCCAGCTCACCAGGGCCCGGCGGGAACTATGGCTACACCTTC.